This T cell receptor (beta chain) was documented in a study of blood T cell repertoires in COVID-19. The repertoire was sequenced with immunoSEQ multiplex PCR; TCRdb's copy has only in-frame clones and lacks some. This table has around 300,000 clones, about 90% appearing once. Participant age was roughly 18 to 95 years, and participants resided in about two dozen US areas. Grouping used clinical history reported by participants in a survey and questionnaire. Cohort 3 donors counted as recovered after two negative PCRs, clearance, or resolved symptoms. This CDR3 region has 14 residues. Germline CDR1 GTSNPN, CDR2 SVGIG (reference sequence). Trimming took off 3 bases at V and 7 bases at J, with 16 bases between the two ends.

The receptor was isolated from a woman between 55 and 75 years old who had recovered from COVID-19. The sample was PBMCs or T cells enriched from blood (not recorded which). V gene TRBV30 combines with J gene TRBJ1-5; D remains ambiguous. CDR3 amino acids: CAWSVYREGQPQHF. As DNA, the CDR3 is TGTGCCTGGAGCGTGTACCGGGAGGGACAGCCCCAGCATTTT.